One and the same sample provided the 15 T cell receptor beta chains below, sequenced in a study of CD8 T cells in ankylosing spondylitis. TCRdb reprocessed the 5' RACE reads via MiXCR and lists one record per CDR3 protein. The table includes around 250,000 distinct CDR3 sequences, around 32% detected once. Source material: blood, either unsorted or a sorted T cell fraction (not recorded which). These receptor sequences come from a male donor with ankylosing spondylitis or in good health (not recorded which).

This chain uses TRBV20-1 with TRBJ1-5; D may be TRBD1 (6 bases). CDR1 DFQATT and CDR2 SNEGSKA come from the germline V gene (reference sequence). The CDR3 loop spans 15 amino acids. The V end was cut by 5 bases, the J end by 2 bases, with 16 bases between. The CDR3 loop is CSADKQGRGNQPQHF. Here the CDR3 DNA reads TGCAGTGCTGACAAACAGGGAAGGGGCAATCAGCCCCAGCATTTT.

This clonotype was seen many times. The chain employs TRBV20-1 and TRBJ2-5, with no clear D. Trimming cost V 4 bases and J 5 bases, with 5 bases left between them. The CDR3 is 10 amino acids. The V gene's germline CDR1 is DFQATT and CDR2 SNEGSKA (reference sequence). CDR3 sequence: CSATRETQYF. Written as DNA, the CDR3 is TGCAGTGCTACGCGGGAGACCCAGTACTTC.

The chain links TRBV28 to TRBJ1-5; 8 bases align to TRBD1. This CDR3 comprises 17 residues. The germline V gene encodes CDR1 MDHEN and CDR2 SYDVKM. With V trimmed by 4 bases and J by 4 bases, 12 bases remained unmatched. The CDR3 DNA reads TGTGCCAGCAGTTCACCAACCGGGACAGGTGGTAATCAGCCCCAGCATTTT. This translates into CASSSPTGTGGNQPQHF.

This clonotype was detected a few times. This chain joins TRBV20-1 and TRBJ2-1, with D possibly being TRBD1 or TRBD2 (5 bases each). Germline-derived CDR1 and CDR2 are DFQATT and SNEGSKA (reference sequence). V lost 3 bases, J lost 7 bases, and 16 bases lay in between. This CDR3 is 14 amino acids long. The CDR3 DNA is TGCAGTGCTAGGGATGGGGGTTGGTATAATGAGCAGTTCTTC. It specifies CSARDGGWYNEQFF.

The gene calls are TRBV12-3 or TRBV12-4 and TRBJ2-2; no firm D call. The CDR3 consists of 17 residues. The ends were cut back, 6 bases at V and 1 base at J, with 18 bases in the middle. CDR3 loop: CASSPPFSTLNTGELFF. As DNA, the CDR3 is TGTGCCAGCAGCCCCCCCTTCAGCACTCTGAACACCGGGGAGCTGTTTTTT.

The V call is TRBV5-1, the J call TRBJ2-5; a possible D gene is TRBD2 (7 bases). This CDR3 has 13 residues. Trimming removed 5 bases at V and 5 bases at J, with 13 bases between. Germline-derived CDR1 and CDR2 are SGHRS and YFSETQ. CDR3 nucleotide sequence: TGCGCCAGCAGTGGGGGCGGGAGCGAGACCCAGTACTTC. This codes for CASSGGGSETQYF.

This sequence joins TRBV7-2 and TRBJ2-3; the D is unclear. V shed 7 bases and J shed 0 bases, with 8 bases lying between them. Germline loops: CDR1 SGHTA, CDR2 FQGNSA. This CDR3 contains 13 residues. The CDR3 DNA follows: TGTGCCAGCACGGGTGGGAGCACAGATACGCAGTATTTT. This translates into CASTGGSTDTQYF.

CDR3 in DNA: TGCAGCGTGCGGGACAGGGGGCAGGACGAGCAGTACTTC. It translates to CSVRDRGQDEQYF. The chain carries TRBV29-1 and TRBJ2-7; 12 positions match TRBD1. V was clipped by 6 bases and J by 5 bases; unmatched bases: 5. The CDR3 is 13 residues long. Germline V gene sequence: CDR1 SQVTM, CDR2 ANQGSEA.

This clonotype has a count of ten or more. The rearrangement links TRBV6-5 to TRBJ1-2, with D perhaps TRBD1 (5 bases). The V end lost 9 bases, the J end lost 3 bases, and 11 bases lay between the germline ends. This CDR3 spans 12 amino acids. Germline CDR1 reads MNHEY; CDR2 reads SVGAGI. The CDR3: CASRGADYGYTF. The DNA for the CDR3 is TGTGCCAGTCGAGGGGCCGACTATGGCTACACCTTC.

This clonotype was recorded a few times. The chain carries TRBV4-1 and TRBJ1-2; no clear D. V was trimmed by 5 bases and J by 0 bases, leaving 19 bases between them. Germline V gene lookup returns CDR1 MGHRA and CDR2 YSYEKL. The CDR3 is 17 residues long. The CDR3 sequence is CASSSHSPTAPNYGYTF. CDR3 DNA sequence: TGCGCCAGCAGCTCCCATTCCCCAACGGCACCTAACTATGGCTACACCTTC.

In nucleotides, the CDR3 is TGTGCCAGCAGTACCGCAAGCGGGGGGCCCTACGAGCAGTACTTC. Translation gives CASSTASGGPYEQYF. The chain recombines TRBV6-1 with TRBJ2-7, with TRBD2 matching 9 bases. Germline V gene lookup returns CDR1 MNHNS and CDR2 SASEGT. The CDR3 is 15 residues long. Trimming took 5 bases from V and 2 from J; bases not matched to a gene: 7.

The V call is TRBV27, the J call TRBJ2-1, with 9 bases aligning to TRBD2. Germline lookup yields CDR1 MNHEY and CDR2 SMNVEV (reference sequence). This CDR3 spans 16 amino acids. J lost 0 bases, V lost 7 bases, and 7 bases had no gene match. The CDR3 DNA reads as TGTGCCAGCAACAGACTAGCGGACCTCTCCTACAATGAGCAGTTCTTC. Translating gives CASNRLADLSYNEQFF.

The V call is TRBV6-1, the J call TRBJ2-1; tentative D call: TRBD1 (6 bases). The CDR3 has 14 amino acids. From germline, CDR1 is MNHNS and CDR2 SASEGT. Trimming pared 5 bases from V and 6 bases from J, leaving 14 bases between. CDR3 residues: CASSPQGKPNEQFF. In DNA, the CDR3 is TGTGCCAGCAGTCCACAGGGAAAGCCCAATGAGCAGTTCTTC.

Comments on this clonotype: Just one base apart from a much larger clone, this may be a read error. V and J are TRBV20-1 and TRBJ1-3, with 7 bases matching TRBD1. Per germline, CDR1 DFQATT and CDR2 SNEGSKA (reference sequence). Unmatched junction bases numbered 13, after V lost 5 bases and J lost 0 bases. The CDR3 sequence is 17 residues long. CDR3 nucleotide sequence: TGCAGTGCTGGAGTAGGGACAGTTCGCCCCTCTGGAAACACCATATATTTT. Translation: CSAGVGTVRPSGNTIYF.

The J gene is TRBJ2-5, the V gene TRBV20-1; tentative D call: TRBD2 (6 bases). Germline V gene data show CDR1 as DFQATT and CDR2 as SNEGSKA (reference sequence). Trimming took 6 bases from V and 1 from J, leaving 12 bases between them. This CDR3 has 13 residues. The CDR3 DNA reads TGCAGTGCAGAAGTCGGGGGCCAAGAGACCCAGTACTTC. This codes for CSAEVGGQETQYF.